The T cell receptor (beta chain) described here comes from a study of CD8 T cells in Susac syndrome. Random hexamers primed reverse transcription of about 0.45 to 1 ug RNA. TCRdb redid the calling of the immunoSEQ multiplex PCR reads with MiXCR, one entry per CDR3 protein. The top ten clones hold 0.09% to 0.1% of a sample with approximately 190,000 distinct CDR3 sequences, 90% to 96% of them seen once. CDR1 and CDR2 (germline): SGDLS, YYNGEE. With 0 bases clipped from V and 9 bases from J, the junction kept 6 bases outside the gene matches. This CDR3 spans 14 amino acids. The sample was CD4+ T cells from PBMCs. The rearrangement uses TRBV9 and TRBJ2-1, with TRBD2 identical over 7 bases. This TCR was recovered from a human donor with Susac syndrome. The CDR3 loop is CASSVATSSGEQFF. CDR3 bases: TGTGCCAGCAGCGTAGCTACGTCTAGCGGTGAGCAGTTCTTC.